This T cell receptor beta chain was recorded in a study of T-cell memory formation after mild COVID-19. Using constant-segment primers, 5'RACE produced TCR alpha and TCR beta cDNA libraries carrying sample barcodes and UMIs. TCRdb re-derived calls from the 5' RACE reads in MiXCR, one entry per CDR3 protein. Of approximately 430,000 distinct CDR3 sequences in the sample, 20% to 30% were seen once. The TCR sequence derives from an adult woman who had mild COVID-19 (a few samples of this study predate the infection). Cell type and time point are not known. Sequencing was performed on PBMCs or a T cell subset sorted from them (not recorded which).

The CDR3 bases are TGTGCCAGCAGCTTTCCCCCTGCAGGGCGTCGTGGCTATGGCTACACCTTC. As protein: CASSFPPAGRRGYGYTF. This rearrangement joins TRBV5-5 to TRBJ1-2; maybe TRBD1 (5 bases). CDR3 size: 17 residues. Germline CDR1 is SGHKS and CDR2 is YYEKEE (reference sequence). V lost 2 bases, J lost 4 bases, and 21 bases lay in between.